The 4 T cell receptor beta chains below were found in one sample sequenced in a study of response to subunit inactivated influenza vaccine. TCRdb reprocessed the RT-PCR reads with MiXCR, giving one entry per CDR3 protein. This table holds about 780,000 distinct CDR3 sequences, around 20% found once. Sequenced here: PBMCs from blood, sampled around 5 days after vaccination. The receptors originated from a man aged 50-59 years who received an inactivated influenza vaccine.

The V gene is TRBV27, the J gene TRBJ2-7; 7 bases agree with TRBD2. Germline V gene data show CDR1 as MNHEY and CDR2 as SMNVEV (reference sequence). The CDR3 totals 12 residues. The junction had 7 bases not matched to a gene; V was cut back by 9 bases and J by 5 bases. DNA for the CDR3: TGTGCCAGGCATGGGCGGGAGCACGAGCAGTACTTC. Amino acid sequence: CARHGREHEQYF.

The chain recombines TRBV27 with TRBJ1-1, with D perhaps TRBD1 (5 bases). With 5 bases removed from V and 9 bases from J, the gap between germline ends came to 31 bases. The CDR3 runs to 18 residues. The germline V gene encodes CDR1 MNHEY and CDR2 SMNVEV (reference sequence). CDR3 bases: TGTGCCAGCAGTCCGAACCGTCGACAGTCCGTAGGACCCTTTCAAGCTTTCTTT. It yields the protein CASSPNRRQSVGPFQAFF.

This chain links TRBV20-1 with TRBJ2-7; TRBD1 aligns across 7 bases. Germline V lookup: CDR1 DFQATT, CDR2 SNEGSKA (reference sequence). This CDR3 is 14 amino acids long. Losses at the gene ends were 3 bases for V and 3 bases for J; bases not matched to a gene: 8. CDR3: CSARDNRGFYEQYF. The CDR3 DNA reads as TGCAGTGCTAGGGATAACAGGGGTTTCTACGAGCAGTACTTC.

Points on this clonotype: A much more abundant neighbour one base away suggests this may be a read error. J is TRBJ2-5 and V is TRBV25-1; 11 bases line up with TRBD1. The germline CDR1 and CDR2 sequences are MGHDK and SYGVNS. The CDR3 spans 22 residues. Here the CDR3 reads CASSEYSGTGGTFRRDQETHYF. Written as DNA, the CDR3 is TGTGCCAGCAGTGAATATAGCGGGACAGGGGGGACCTTCCGGAGGGATCAAGAGACCCACTACTTC.